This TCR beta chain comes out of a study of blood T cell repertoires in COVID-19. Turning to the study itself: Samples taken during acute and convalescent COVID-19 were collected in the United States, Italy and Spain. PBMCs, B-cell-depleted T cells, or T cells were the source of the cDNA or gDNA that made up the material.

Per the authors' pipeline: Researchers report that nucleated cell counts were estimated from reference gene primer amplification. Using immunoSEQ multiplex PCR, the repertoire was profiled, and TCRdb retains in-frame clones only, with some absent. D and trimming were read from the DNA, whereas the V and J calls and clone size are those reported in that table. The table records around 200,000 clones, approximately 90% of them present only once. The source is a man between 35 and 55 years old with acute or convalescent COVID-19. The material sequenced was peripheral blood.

The CDR3 protein is CASSSDRGWEQYF. The CDR3 DNA reads as TGTGCCAGCAGTTCGGACAGGGGGTGGGAGCAGTACTTC. V usage is TRBV12-3 or TRBV12-4 and J usage is TRBJ2-7; 10 bases are shared with TRBD1. The CDR3 runs to 13 residues. V was pared by 4 bases and J by 7 bases, with 4 bases of the junction left unmatched.